Listed below are T cell receptor beta chains from one sample, sequenced in a study of tumor-infiltrating lymphocytes in primary liver carcinoma. TCRdb redid the calling of the multiplex PCR reads with MiXCR, one entry per CDR3 protein. Altogether roughly 20,000 distinct CDR3 sequences are present, roughly 79% being singletons, with the ten largest covering roughly 40%. The sequenced sample was liver tumor tissue from sampling region 4. All receptors derive from a woman aged 30 to 39 with primary liver carcinoma and hepatitis B virus infection. The CDR3 runs from the conserved cysteine through the conserved F or W. Fields, in order: J gene, V gene, clone size, D gene, CDR3 length, CDR3 protein, CDR3 DNA. The D gene is left open where the match is weak. The size entry is marked missing in some rows and otherwise reads once, few, many or a size class.

TRBJ2-2 | TRBV19 | . | TRBD2 | 12 | CARSIWSGELFF | TGTGCCAGAAGTATTTGGAGCGGGGAGCTGTTTTTC
TRBJ2-7 | TRBV11-2 | many | . | 15 | CASSLGGTLPYEQYF | TGTGCCAGCAGCCTCGGCGGGACTCTACCCTACGAGCAGTACTTC
TRBJ2-1 | TRBV2 | . | TRBD1 | 19 | CASRHRDRRTSSSYNEQFF | TGTGCCAGCAGGCACCGGGACAGGAGAACCTCTAGCTCCTACAATGAGCAGTTCTTC
TRBJ2-7 | TRBV2 | once | . | 14 | CASSVRGAIYEQYF | TGTGCTAGCAGTGTACGGGGGGCGATATACGAGCAGTACTTC
TRBJ1-1 | TRBV29-1 | . | . | 13 | CSVDGYSEIEAFF | TGCAGCGTCGACGGGTATTCGGAGATTGAAGCTTTCTTT
TRBJ2-7 | TRBV7-9 | . | . | 14 | CASSSRGLCSEQYF | TGTGCCAGCAGCTCGAGAGGCCTCTGCTCCGAGCAGTACTTC
TRBJ2-7 | TRBV11-2 | . | . | 12 | CASSLGIPNLYF | TGTGCCAGCAGCTTAGGTATACCAAACCTATACTTC
TRBJ1-3 | TRBV11-2 | . | . | 15 | CASSLNRETVSTIYF | TGTGCCAGCAGCTTAAACAGGGAGACTGTAAGCACCATATATTTT
TRBJ1-6 | TRBV6-1 | medium-sized | . | 15 | CASSEQGDSGSPLHF | TGTGCCAGCAGTGAACAGGGTGATAGCGGTTCACCCCTCCACTTT
TRBJ1-1 | TRBV10-3 | once | . | 15 | CAISTGTTLNTEAFF | TGTGCCATCAGCACCGGGACAACGCTGAACACTGAAGCTTTCTTT
TRBJ1-5 | TRBV19 | many | TRBD1 | 17 | CASKSIRQGYSNQPQHF | TGTGCCAGTAAGTCGATCCGACAGGGCTATAGCAATCAGCCCCAGCATTTT
TRBJ2-5 | TRBV12-3/TRBV12-4 | . | . | 15 | CANSTYPVSGETQYF | TGTGCCAACAGCACCTACCCCGTGAGCGGAGAGACCCAATACTTC
TRBJ1-2 | TRBV6-5 | . | TRBD1 | 15 | CATRDRAMSRGGYTF | TGTGCCACCCGGGACAGGGCGATGAGTAGAGGTGGCTACACCTTC
TRBJ1-5 | TRBV9 | many | . | 13 | CAGSEGVGQPQHF | TGTGCCGGCAGCGAGGGGGTCGGTCAGCCCCAGCATTTT
TRBJ2-3 | TRBV29-1 | . | TRBD2 | 16 | CSVATTSSGSTDTQYF | TGCAGCGTTGCTACCACTTCTAGCGGAAGCACAGATACGCAGTATTTT
TRBJ2-7 | TRBV5-6 | . | TRBD1 | 13 | CASSLLTGLSQYF | TGTGCCAGCAGTTTACTGACAGGGTTATCGCAGTACTTC
TRBJ2-3 | TRBV6-6 | . | . | 17 | CASSYKTGPRRTDTQYF | TGTGCCAGCAGTTACAAGACCGGACCTCGGCGCACAGATACGCAGTATTTT
TRBJ2-7 | TRBV5-6 | . | . | 17 | CANSLVRSRGNGDEQYF | TGTGCCAACAGCCTGGTTAGGAGTCGCGGGAATGGAGACGAGCAGTACTTC
TRBJ2-5 | TRBV29-1 | . | . | 12 | CSGRLGQETQYF | TGCAGCGGTAGACTAGGCCAAGAGACCCAGTATTTC
TRBJ1-2 | TRBV4-3 | . | . | 20 | CANSQGEGRGRTVINYVYTF | TGCGCCAACAGCCAAGGCGAAGGAAGGGGCAGGACCGTTATTAACTATGTCTACACCTTC
TRBJ2-1 | TRBV29-1 | . | TRBD2 | 12 | CSALRDYKDEFF | TGCAGCGCCCTAAGGGACTACAAAGATGAGTTCTTC
TRBJ2-2 | TRBV12-3/TRBV12-4 | . | . | 15 | CASRGWDTSIGELFF | TGTGCCAGCCGGGGGTGGGACACGAGCATCGGGGAGCTGTTTTTT
TRBJ2-3 | TRBV4-1 | . | . | 18 | CPSSQLCMVAEESDTQYF | TGCCCCAGCAGCCAACTATGCATGGTAGCTGAAGAGTCGGATACGCAGTATTTT
TRBJ1-6 | TRBV6-5 | . | . | 13 | CANRRGELSLLHF | TGTGCCAACAGAAGAGGGGAGCTTTCACTCCTCCACTTT
TRBJ2-7 | TRBV5-1 | . | TRBD1 | 15 | CASSFSTGDTFEEYF | TGCGCCAGCAGTTTTTCGACAGGGGACACCTTCGAGGAGTACTTC
TRBJ1-2 | TRBV12-3/TRBV12-4 | . | . | 12 | CASSLQNYGYTF | TGTGCCAGCAGTTTACAGAATTATGGCTACACCTTC
TRBJ2-3 | TRBV11-2 | . | . | 16 | CTSSPTGTSSTDTQYF | TGTACCAGCAGCCCGACGGGGACGTCGAGCACAGATACGCAGTATTTT
TRBJ1-6 | TRBV29-1 | . | . | 13 | CSASVDYNSPLHF | TGCAGCGCCAGTGTGGACTATAATTCACCCCTCCACTTT
TRBJ2-4 | TRBV5-5 | once | . | 12 | CASSSQLGQQCF | TGTGCCAGCAGCTCCCAGTTGGGACAACAGTGCTTC
TRBJ2-3 | TRBV5-4 | . | . | 17 | CASSIDGHHPPTDTQYF | TGTGCCAGCAGCATAGACGGACACCATCCACCCACGGATACGCAGTATTTT
TRBJ2-3 | TRBV5-4 | . | . | 17 | CASSVDGHPPLTDMQFF | TGTGCCAGCAGTGTAGACGGACACCCTCCACTCACAGATATGCAGTTTTTT
TRBJ2-5 | TRBV7-2 | . | . | 18 | CASSLGGGRVSPPMAQYF | TGTGCCAGCAGCTTAGGAGGGGGGAGGGTTAGCCCCCCGATGGCTCAGTACTTC